This TCR beta chain was retrieved from a study of CD8 T cells in Susac syndrome. The authors reverse transcribed roughly 0.5 to 1 ug RNA with random hexamers. An immunoSEQ multiplex PCR amplified TCR beta CDR3 over 54 Vbeta and 13 Jbeta. TCRdb itself ran the immunoSEQ multiplex PCR reads through MiXCR, one entry per CDR3 protein. The table records 130,000 or so distinct CDR3 sequences, 75% to 90% of them present only once. Material for sequencing was CD8+ T cells from PBMCs. The sequence derives from a human donor with multiple sclerosis.

The CDR3: CASSPRQGRRTGELFF. For the CDR3, the DNA is TGCGCCAGCAGTCCCCGCCAAGGGAGGCGCACCGGGGAGCTGTTTTTT. The J gene is TRBJ2-2, the V gene TRBV23-1; maybe TRBD2 (6 bases). TRBV23-1 is an ORF for which the function is uncertain. Trimming removed 4 bases from V and 4 bases from J, with 16 bases in between. The CDR3 sequence is 16 residues long.